The 28 T cell receptor beta chains presented below share a single source sample, sequenced in a study of spatial heterogeneity in lung cancer. TCRdb processed the 5' RACE reads anew with MiXCR; each CDR3 protein has one entry. The table records 7,000 to 8,000 distinct CDR3 sequences, around 7% of them present only once. The time point is: sample taken at primary tumor resection. TCRs were sequenced from unsorted whole RNA of tumor, nontumor lung or PBMC. The sample consisted of PBMCs, taken at surgery. These receptors were obtained from a male donor with early-stage non-small cell lung cancer.

At least ten counts were recorded for this clonotype. Within a library made for alpha chains, this beta chain is off target, and its count is uninformative. The gene calls are TRBV19 and TRBJ2-7; 10 nucleotides line up with TRBD2. V dropped 5 bases and J dropped 1; count of bases not matched to a gene: 5. CDR3 length: 15 amino acids. Germline V gene data show CDR1 as LNHDA and CDR2 as SQIVND (reference sequence). The CDR3 DNA reads TGTGCCAGTAGTCTTACTAGCGGGACATCCTACGAGCAGTACTTC. Its translation: CASSLTSGTSYEQYF.

This clonotype was detected ten times or more. Within a library made for alpha chains, this beta chain is off target, and its count is uninformative. The chain links TRBV29-1 to TRBJ1-2, with 7 positions matching TRBD1. Looked up from germline, CDR1 is SQVTM and CDR2 is ANQGSEA. V was clipped by 7 bases and J by 8 bases; unmatched bases: 16. The CDR3 extends over 14 amino acids. CDR3 in DNA: TGCAGCGCCCGACTGGTTGCCAGGGGGGAAGGCTACACCTTC. Residues: CSARLVARGEGYTF.

This clonotype was recorded many times. Found in a library prepared for alpha chains, this beta chain is an off-target read, and its abundance has little meaning. V is TRBV28 and J is TRBJ1-6, with D unclear. The germline gives CDR1 MDHEN, CDR2 SYDVKM. Between the trimmed V and J ends, which lost 3 bases and 7 bases, there was a span of 10 bases. The CDR3 contains 14 residues. This CDR3 reads CASSFPVLNSPLHF. In DNA form, the CDR3 reads TGTGCCAGCAGTTTCCCAGTTCTAAATTCACCCCTCCACTTT. The whole variable domain, remainder taken from reference TRBV28 and TRBJ1-6, is DVKVTQSSRYLVKRTGEKVFLECVQDMDHENMFWYRQDPGLGLRLIYFSYDVKMKEKGDIPEGYSVSREKKERFSLILESASTNQTSMYLCASSFPVLNSPLHFGNGTRLTVT.

This clonotype was counted ten times or more. This beta chain is an off-target read within a library intended for alpha chains, so its frequency means little. The rearrangement links TRBV25-1 to TRBJ1-2; D unclear. V shed 1 base and J shed 8 bases, with 11 bases lying between them. The CDR3 is made up of 13 amino acids. Per the germline V gene, CDR1 is MGHDK and CDR2 is SYGVNS. In DNA, the CDR3 is TGTGCCAGCAGTGAATCCCGCGGGGTGGGCTACACCTTC. Translating it yields CASSESRGVGYTF.

This clonotype is medium-sized within its sample. A library prepared for alpha chains yielded this beta chain as an off-target read; its size is of little meaning. This chain joins TRBV29-1 and TRBJ2-3; 7 nucleotides match TRBD1. Looked up from germline, CDR1 is SQVTM and CDR2 is ANQGSEA. The CDR3 has 14 residues. Unmatched junction bases numbered 11, after V lost 5 bases and J lost 6 bases. CDR3 bases: TGCAGCGTTCCGGGACAGCCCCTGTGGGATACGCAGTATTTT. Encoded protein: CSVPGQPLWDTQYF.

At least ten counts were recorded for this clonotype. Since the library was made to target alpha chains, this beta chain is a stray read and its abundance is not meaningful. The chain employs TRBV20-1 and TRBJ1-1, with D possibly being TRBD1 (6 bases). Germline V gene sequence: CDR1 DFQATT, CDR2 SNEGSKA (reference sequence). The CDR3 is 11 residues long. Trimming took 2 bases from V and 7 from J, leaving 8 bases between them. CDR3 sequence reads: CSARRGFEAFF. The CDR3 DNA reads TGCAGTGCTAGAAGGGGGTTTGAAGCTTTCTTT.

This clonotype has a count of ten or more. This beta chain came through as a stray read in a library set up for alpha chains, and its size says little. The chain has TRBV10-3 and TRBJ2-3, with unresolved D. Germline V CDR1 and CDR2: ENHRY, SYGVKD. V dropped 3 bases and J dropped 4 bases, with 11 bases sitting between them. The CDR3 runs 14 residues. CDR3 sequence: CAISDAPAADTQYF. The CDR3 region has the DNA TGTGCCATCAGTGATGCCCCTGCAGCAGATACGCAGTATTTT.

To note about this clonotype: This beta chain is an off-target read within a library intended for alpha chains, so its frequency means little. The genes are TRBV28 and TRBJ2-7; D gene unclear. The CDR3 has 12 amino acids. CDR1 and CDR2 from the germline V gene are MDHEN and SYDVKM. V shed 2 bases and J shed 3 bases, with 5 bases lying between them. CDR3 nucleotide sequence: TGTGCCAGCAGTTTAGTTTTCTACGAGCAGTACTTC. This translates into CASSLVFYEQYF.

This clonotype was recorded many times. Little can be read into the size of this beta chain, an off-target read in a library designed for alpha chains. The chain carries TRBV3-1 and TRBJ1-1; D is uncertain. Trimming left V 2 bases short and J 6 bases short, with 13 bases between. Germline V lookup: CDR1 LGHDT, CDR2 YNNKEL (reference sequence). This CDR3 comprises 14 residues. The CDR3: CASSQTTGFPEAFF. The CDR3 DNA is TGTGCCAGCAGCCAAACTACGGGTTTCCCTGAAGCTTTCTTT.

This clonotype was seen ten or more times. Found in a library prepared for alpha chains, this beta chain is an off-target read, and its abundance has little meaning. The V call is TRBV28, the J call TRBJ1-5; TRBD1 might be the D (5 bases). The V gene's germline CDR1 is MDHEN and CDR2 SYDVKM. Between the trimmed V and J ends, which lost 3 bases and 4 bases, there was a span of 13 bases. CDR3 size: 15 residues. The chain's CDR3 is CASSLAGGGNQPQHF. CDR3 in DNA: TGTGCCAGCAGTTTGGCCGGGGGGGGGAATCAGCCCCAGCATTTT.

As for this clonotype: This beta chain lies outside the target of a library built for alpha chains; its clone size means little. This chain uses TRBV30 with TRBJ2-1, with a weak D call TRBD2 (7 bases). The V and J ends lost 3 bases and 4 bases respectively, with 19 bases between them. This CDR3 comprises 16 residues. Germline V CDR1 and CDR2: GTSNPN, SVGIG (reference sequence). The CDR3 nucleotides read TGTGCCTGGAGAAGGGGGAGGGCCGGTTCGTACAATGAGCAGTTCTTC. Translation gives CAWRRGRAGSYNEQFF.

This clonotype was counted at least ten times. This beta chain is an unintended read in a library built for alpha chains; its size means little. The V gene is TRBV6-5, the J gene TRBJ1-5; D is ambiguous. The V gene's germline CDR1 is MNHEY and CDR2 SVGAGI. V was clipped by 6 bases and J by 6 bases, with 12 bases between them. The CDR3 is 13 amino acids. The CDR3 region is CASSWGEAQPQHF. CDR3 nucleotides: TGTGCCAGCAGCTGGGGTGAGGCTCAGCCCCAGCATTTT.

This clonotype has ten or more counts. Found in a library prepared for alpha chains, this beta chain is an off-target read, and its abundance has little meaning. The V gene is TRBV5-1, the J gene TRBJ1-2; the D gene is possibly TRBD1 (6 bases). In germline, CDR1 is SGHRS, CDR2 YFSETQ. There are 14 residues in the CDR3. V lost 0 bases and J lost 4, with 10 bases in between. This CDR3 is CASSLAGRGYGYTF. Here the CDR3 DNA reads TGCGCCAGCAGCTTGGCGGGCAGGGGCTATGGCTACACCTTC.

To note about this clonotype: A much bigger clone sits one base away, suggesting this may be a read error. This beta chain lies outside the target of a library built for alpha chains; its clone size means little. The chain is built from TRBV5-1 and TRBJ2-3; D unclear. Germline CDR1 SGHRS, CDR2 YFSETQ. The CDR3 has 13 residues. CDR3 sequence: CASSLQSIDTQYF. CDR3 DNA: TGCGCCAGCAGCTTACAGAGCATAGATACGCAGTATTTT.

This clonotype was counted ten times or more. As an off-target read in a library built for alpha chains, this beta chain has a frequency of little significance. The rearrangement links TRBV7-8 to TRBJ1-2, with no clear D. Germline loops: CDR1 SGHVS, CDR2 FQNEAQ. The CDR3 has 15 amino acids. The germline V and J ends were trimmed by 5 bases and 3 bases, with 16 bases remaining between them. The CDR3 region is CASSKVEGYDYGYTF. CDR3 bases: TGTGCCAGCAGCAAAGTAGAGGGATACGACTATGGCTACACCTTC.

This clonotype was recorded many times. Because the library targeted alpha chains, this beta chain is an off-target read whose size means little. The rearrangement uses TRBV5-1 and TRBJ2-7; 8 positions agree with TRBD2. This CDR3 is built from 14 residues. Germline V gene lookup returns CDR1 SGHRS and CDR2 YFSETQ. V dropped 3 bases and J dropped 5; count of bases not matched to a gene: 7. CDR3 protein: CASSSGTSIDEQYF. CDR3 nucleotide sequence: TGCGCCAGCAGCTCGGGGACTAGTATCGACGAGCAGTACTTC.

This clonotype came up a few times. The library was designed around alpha chains, so this beta chain is a stray read whose abundance carries little weight. The CDR3 reads CASSWAGSYNEQFF. Here the CDR3 DNA reads TGTGCCAGTAGTTGGGCAGGGTCCTACAATGAGCAGTTCTTC. This chain links TRBV19 with TRBJ2-1, with D maybe TRBD1 (5 bases). V dropped 5 bases and J dropped 1 base, with 9 bases sitting between them. The CDR3 totals 14 residues. Germline loops: CDR1 LNHDA, CDR2 SQIVND (reference sequence).

This clonotype occurred many times. The library was built for alpha chains, so this beta chain is an off-target read and its size means little. This rearrangement joins TRBV29-1 to TRBJ2-7; D tentatively reads TRBD1 or TRBD2 (5 bases each). Trimming cost V 4 bases and J 5 bases, with 12 bases left between them. Per germline, CDR1 SQVTM and CDR2 ANQGSEA. This CDR3 is built from 12 residues. This CDR3 reads CSVVGTGHEQYF. CDR3 in DNA: TGCAGCGTTGTAGGGACGGGGCACGAGCAGTACTTC.

This clonotype was seen repeatedly, ten times or more. The library was designed around alpha chains, so this beta chain is a stray read whose abundance carries little weight. V is TRBV7-2 and J is TRBJ1-1, with D maybe TRBD1 (6 bases). Trimming took off 5 bases at V and 7 bases at J, with 17 bases between the two ends. The CDR3 has 14 residues. The V gene's germline CDR1 is SGHTA and CDR2 FQGNSA. The CDR3: CASSQDSGGGEAFF. The DNA of the CDR3 is TGTGCCAGCAGCCAAGACAGTGGGGGCGGTGAAGCTTTCTTT.

This clonotype was observed at least ten times. Found in a library prepared for alpha chains, this beta chain is an off-target read, and its abundance has little meaning. The chain is built from TRBV6-2 or TRBV6-3 and TRBJ1-5; D remains unclear. The V end lost 6 bases, the J end lost 2 bases, and 8 bases lay between the germline ends. CDR3 length: 13 amino acids. From germline, CDR1 is MNHEY and CDR2 SVGEGT. CDR3 region: CASSRSRNQPQHF. The CDR3 DNA is TGTGCCAGCAGCCGAAGCCGCAATCAGCCCCAGCATTTT.

Many counts were recorded for this clonotype. In a library made to pick up alpha chains, this beta chain is a stray read with a size that means little. The chain employs TRBV11-1 and TRBJ2-4, with TRBD1 identical over 7 bases. After removal of 5 bases from V and 1 base from J, the junction contained 2 bases not matched to a gene. CDR1 is SGHAT, CDR2 FQDESV, per germline (reference sequence). This CDR3 is 14 amino acids long. The CDR3 here is CASSPDRAKNIQYF. CDR3 nucleotides: TGTGCCAGCAGCCCGGACAGGGCCAAAAACATTCAGTACTTC.

This clonotype came up many times. In a library made to pick up alpha chains, this beta chain is a stray read with a size that means little. This rearrangement joins TRBV6-1 to TRBJ2-3, with 8 bases fitting TRBD2. This CDR3 has 14 amino acids. The germline V gene has CDR1 MNHNS and CDR2 SASEGT. V shed 7 bases and J 3 bases; nucleotides not matched to a gene: 6. CDR3 loop: CASNPSGSTDTQYF. The CDR3 DNA reads TGTGCCAGCAACCCGAGCGGGAGTACAGATACGCAGTATTTT.

The table lists this clonotype with many counts. This beta chain came through as a stray read in a library set up for alpha chains, and its size says little. The chain combines TRBV6-4 with TRBJ2-1; 8 bases are a match to TRBD2. V dropped 6 bases and J dropped 2; count of bases not matched to a gene: 6. This CDR3 spans 15 amino acids. In germline, CDR1 is MRHNA, CDR2 SNTAGT. This CDR3 reads CASSPSGSPYNEQFF. CDR3 DNA sequence: TGTGCCAGCAGCCCCAGCGGGAGCCCCTACAATGAGCAGTTCTTC.

This clonotype was seen ten or more times. Found in a library prepared for alpha chains, this beta chain is an off-target read, and its abundance has little meaning. CDR3 DNA: TGTGCCAGCAGTCCCCCGCGGGCAGAGAACACCGGGGAGCTGTTTTTT. This sequence encodes CASSPPRAENTGELFF. The rearrangement links TRBV2 to TRBJ2-2, with D possibly being TRBD2 (5 bases). V was shortened by 5 bases and J by 1 base, with 14 bases between the two germline ends. The germline CDR1 and CDR2 sequences are SNHLY and FYNNEI. The CDR3 has 16 amino acids.

Of note for this clonotype: With the library built for alpha chains, this beta chain is off target and its frequency is not meaningful. The V call is TRBV2, the J call TRBJ2-7; D is tentatively TRBD1 or TRBD2 (5 bases each). Germline CDR1 is SNHLY and CDR2 is FYNNEI. This CDR3 is built from 13 residues. V was shortened by 6 bases and J by 7 bases, with 16 bases between the two germline ends. The CDR3 here is CASRADSGGEQYF. CDR3 DNA sequence: TGTGCCAGCAGAGCAGACAGTGGCGGGGAGCAGTACTTC.

The sample holds many counts of this clonotype. As an off-target read in a library built for alpha chains, this beta chain has a frequency of little significance. The chain links TRBV18 to TRBJ2-7; 7 positions agree with TRBD1. The junction had 5 bases not matched to a gene; V was cut back by 6 bases and J by 3 bases. The CDR3 has 13 amino acids. CDR1 and CDR2 (germline): KGHSH, LQKENI. DNA of the CDR3: TGTGCCAGCTCGCCCAGGGACAGCTACGAGCAGTACTTC. Residues: CASSPRDSYEQYF.

This clonotype occurred many times. A library prepared for alpha chains yielded this beta chain as an off-target read; its size is of little meaning. V usage is TRBV15 and J usage is TRBJ2-5; D not resolved. The V end lost 1 base, the J end lost 4 bases, and 1 base lay between the germline ends. Germline V lookup: CDR1 LNHNV, CDR2 YYDKDF (reference sequence). CDR3 size: 11 residues. Here the CDR3 DNA reads TGTGCCACCAGCAGAGGAGAGACCCAGTACTTC. Translation gives CATSRGETQYF.

This clonotype was seen ten or more times. In a library made to pick up alpha chains, this beta chain is a stray read with a size that means little. The V gene is TRBV7-9, the J gene TRBJ2-3; D assignment may be TRBD1 or TRBD2 (5 bases each). V shed 5 bases and J shed 6 bases, with 15 bases lying between them. The germline CDR1 and CDR2 sequences are SEHNR and FQNEAQ (reference sequence). The CDR3 totals 14 residues. The CDR3 loop is CASSGTASRDTQYF. The CDR3 nucleotides are TGTGCCAGCAGCGGGACCGCGTCCAGGGATACGCAGTATTTT.